The present T cell receptor (beta chain) was sequenced within a study of blood T cell repertoires in COVID-19. Only in-frame clones appear in the TCRdb table, and some are missing; sequencing was by immunoSEQ multiplex PCR. The table has approximately 300,000 clones, 70% to 90% seen once; the top ten hold approximately 4.2%. Trimming stripped 6 bases from V and 2 bases from J, with 22 bases between. This CDR3 comprises 18 residues. Germline values: CDR1 MDHEN, CDR2 SYDVKM. Participants were aged 18 to 89 years from 20 to 30 US areas. Which cohort a participant joined came from the clinical history participants gave. Symptom resolution, clearance, or two negative PCRs marked the recovered donors of Cohort 3.

Sequenced sample: PBMCs or T cells enriched from blood (not recorded which). This clonotype was obtained from a woman in her twenties or thirties who had recovered from COVID-19. The rearrangement joins TRBV28 to TRBJ1-4; D might be TRBD1 (6 bases). The CDR3 reads CASRLPGTPSGTNEKLFF. DNA for the CDR3: TGTGCCAGCAGACTCCCCGGGACACCCTCGGGCACTAATGAAAAACTGTTTTTT.